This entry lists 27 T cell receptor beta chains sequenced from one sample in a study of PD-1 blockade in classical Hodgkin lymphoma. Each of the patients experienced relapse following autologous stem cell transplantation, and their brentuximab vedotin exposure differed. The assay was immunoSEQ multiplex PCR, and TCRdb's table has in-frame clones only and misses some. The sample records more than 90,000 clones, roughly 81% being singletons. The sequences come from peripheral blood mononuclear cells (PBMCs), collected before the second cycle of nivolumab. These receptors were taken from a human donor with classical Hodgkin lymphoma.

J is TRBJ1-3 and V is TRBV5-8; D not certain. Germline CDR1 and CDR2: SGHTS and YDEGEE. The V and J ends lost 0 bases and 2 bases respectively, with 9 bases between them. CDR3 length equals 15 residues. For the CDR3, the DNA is TGTGCCAGCAGCTTGGCCTTTGGCACTGGAAACACCATATATTTT. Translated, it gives CASSLAFGTGNTIYF.

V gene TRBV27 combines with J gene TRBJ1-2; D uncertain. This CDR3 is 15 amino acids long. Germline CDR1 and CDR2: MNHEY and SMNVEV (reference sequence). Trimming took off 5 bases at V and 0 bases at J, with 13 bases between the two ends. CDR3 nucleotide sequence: TGTGCCAGCAGTCGGGCTATTGGAGCTAACTATGGCTACACCTTC. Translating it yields CASSRAIGANYGYTF.

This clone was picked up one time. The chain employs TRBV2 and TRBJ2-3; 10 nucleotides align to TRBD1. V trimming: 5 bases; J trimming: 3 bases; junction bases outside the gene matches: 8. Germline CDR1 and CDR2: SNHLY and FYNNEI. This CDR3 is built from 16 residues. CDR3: CASSKLTGGGTDTQYF. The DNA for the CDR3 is TGTGCCAGCAGTAAACTGACAGGGGGCGGGACAGATACGCAGTATTTT.

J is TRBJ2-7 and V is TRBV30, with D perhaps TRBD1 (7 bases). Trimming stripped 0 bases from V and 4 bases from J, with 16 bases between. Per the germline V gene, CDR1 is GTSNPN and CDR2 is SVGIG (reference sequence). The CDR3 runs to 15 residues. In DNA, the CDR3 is TGTGCCTGGAGTGTACTCGGCCAGGGGGGATACGAGCAGTACTTC. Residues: CAWSVLGQGGYEQYF.

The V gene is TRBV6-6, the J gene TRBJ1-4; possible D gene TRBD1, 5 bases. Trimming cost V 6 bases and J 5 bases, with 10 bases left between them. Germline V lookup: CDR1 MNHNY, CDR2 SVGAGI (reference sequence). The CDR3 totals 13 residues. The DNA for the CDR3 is TGTGCCAGCAGCCAACAGGAAAATGAAAAACTGTTTTTT. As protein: CASSQQENEKLFF.

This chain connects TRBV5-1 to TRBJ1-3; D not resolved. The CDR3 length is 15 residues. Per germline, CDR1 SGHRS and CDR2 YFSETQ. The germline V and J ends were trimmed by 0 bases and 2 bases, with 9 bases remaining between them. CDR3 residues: CASSLGPGPGNTIYF. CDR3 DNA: TGCGCCAGCAGCTTGGGGCCAGGTCCTGGAAACACCATATATTTT. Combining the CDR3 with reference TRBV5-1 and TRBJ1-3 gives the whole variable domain KAGVTQTPRYLIKTRGQQVTLSCSPISGHRSVSWYQQTPGQGLQFLFEYFSETQRNKGNFPGRFSGRQFSNSRSEMNVSTLELGDSALYLCASSLGPGPGNTIYFGEGSWLTVV.

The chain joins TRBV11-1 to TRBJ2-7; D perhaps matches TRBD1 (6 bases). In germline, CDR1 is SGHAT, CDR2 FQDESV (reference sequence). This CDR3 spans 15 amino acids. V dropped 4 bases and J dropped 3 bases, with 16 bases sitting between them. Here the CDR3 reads CASSSGAAYRYEQYF. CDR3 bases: TGTGCCAGCAGCTCAGGGGCAGCTTATCGCTACGAGCAGTACTTC.

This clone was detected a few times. The CDR3 loop reads CASSQTGFVNTEAFF. CDR3 sequence (DNA): TGCGCCAGCAGTCAGACAGGGTTTGTGAACACTGAAGCTTTCTTT. The chain links TRBV5-1 to TRBJ1-1, with 7 bases matching TRBD1. CDR3 length equals 15 residues. V gave up 5 bases and J gave up 0 bases; unmatched junction bases: 7. Germline V lookup: CDR1 SGHRS, CDR2 YFSETQ.

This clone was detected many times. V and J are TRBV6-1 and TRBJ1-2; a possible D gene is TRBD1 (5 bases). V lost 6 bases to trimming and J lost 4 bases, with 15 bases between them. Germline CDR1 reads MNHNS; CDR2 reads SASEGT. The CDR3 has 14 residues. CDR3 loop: CASRLSAGIYGYTF. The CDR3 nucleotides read TGTGCCAGCAGACTTTCGGCAGGGATCTATGGCTACACCTTC.

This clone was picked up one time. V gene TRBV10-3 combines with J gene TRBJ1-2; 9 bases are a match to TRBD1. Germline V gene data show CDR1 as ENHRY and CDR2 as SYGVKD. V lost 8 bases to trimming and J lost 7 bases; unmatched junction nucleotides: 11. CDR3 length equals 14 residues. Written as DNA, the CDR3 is TGTGCCATCGGAGCGGGACAGGGCATTGGTGGCTACACCTTC. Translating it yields CAIGAGQGIGGYTF.

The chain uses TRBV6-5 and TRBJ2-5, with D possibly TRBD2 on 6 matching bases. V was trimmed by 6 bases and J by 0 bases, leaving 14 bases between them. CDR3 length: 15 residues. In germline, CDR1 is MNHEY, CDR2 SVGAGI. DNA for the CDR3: TGTGCCAGCAGGAACAATGGGGGGTACCAAGAGACCCAGTACTTC. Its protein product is CASRNNGGYQETQYF.

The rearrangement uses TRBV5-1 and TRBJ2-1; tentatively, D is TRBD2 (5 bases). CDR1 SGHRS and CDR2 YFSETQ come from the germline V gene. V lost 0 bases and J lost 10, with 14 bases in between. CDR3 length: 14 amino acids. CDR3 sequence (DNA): TGCGCCAGCAGCTTGGAGGGTAGCGCGGAGGAGCAGTTCTTC. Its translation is CASSLEGSAEEQFF.

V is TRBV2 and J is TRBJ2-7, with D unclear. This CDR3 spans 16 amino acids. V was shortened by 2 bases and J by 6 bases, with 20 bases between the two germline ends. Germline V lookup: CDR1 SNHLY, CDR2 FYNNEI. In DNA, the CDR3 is TGTGCCAGCAGTGAACTTAACAGATCCACGGGCGGCGAGCAGTACTTC. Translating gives CASSELNRSTGGEQYF. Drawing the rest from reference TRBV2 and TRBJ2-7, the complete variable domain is EPEVTQTPSHQVTQMGQEVILRCVPISNHLYFYWYRQILGQKVEFLVSFYNNEISEKSEIFDDQFSVERPDGSNFTLKIRSTKLEDSAMYFCASSELNRSTGGEQYFGPGTRLTVT.

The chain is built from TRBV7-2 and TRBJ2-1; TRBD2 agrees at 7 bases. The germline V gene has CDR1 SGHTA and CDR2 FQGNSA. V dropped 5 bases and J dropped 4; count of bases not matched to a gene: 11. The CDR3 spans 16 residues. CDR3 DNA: TGTGCCAGCAGCCCCGGCACTAGCGCTCAATACAATGAGCAGTTCTTC. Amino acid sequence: CASSPGTSAQYNEQFF.

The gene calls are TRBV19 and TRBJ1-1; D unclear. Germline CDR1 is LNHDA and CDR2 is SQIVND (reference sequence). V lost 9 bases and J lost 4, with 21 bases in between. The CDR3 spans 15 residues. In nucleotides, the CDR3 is TGTGCCAGCCACAGAGTAGGCAGAACCCTCACTGAAGCTTTCTTT. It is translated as CASHRVGRTLTEAFF.

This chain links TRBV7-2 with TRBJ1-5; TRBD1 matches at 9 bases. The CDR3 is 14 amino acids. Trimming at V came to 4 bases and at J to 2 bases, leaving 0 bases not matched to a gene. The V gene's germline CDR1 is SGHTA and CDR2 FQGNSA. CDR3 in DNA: TGTGCCAGCAGCTGGACAGGGGGCAATCAGCCCCAGCATTTT. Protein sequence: CASSWTGGNQPQHF. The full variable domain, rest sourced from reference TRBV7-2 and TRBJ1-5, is GAGVSQSPSNKVTEKGKDVELRCDPISGHTALYWYRQSLGQGLEFLIYFQGNSAPDKSGLPSDRFSAERTGGSVSTLTIQRTQQEDSAVYLCASSWTGGNQPQHFGDGTRLSIL.

CDR3 protein: CAISAGQGIYEQYF. For the CDR3, the DNA is TGTGCCATCAGTGCGGGACAGGGAATCTACGAGCAGTACTTC. The chain carries TRBV10-3 and TRBJ2-7; TRBD1 aligns across 9 bases. CDR1 and CDR2 (germline): ENHRY, SYGVKD. V trimming: 4 bases; J trimming: 3 bases; junction bases outside the gene matches: 4. This CDR3 is 14 amino acids long.

CDR3 residues: CASSSGQTYNEQFF. CDR3 nucleotides: TGTGCCAGCAGCTCCGGCCAGACCTACAATGAGCAGTTCTTC. This chain uses TRBV11-2 with TRBJ2-1; D is uncertain. Trimming cost V 4 bases and J 2 bases, with 9 bases left between them. CDR3 length: 14 amino acids. Germline V gene lookup returns CDR1 SGHAT and CDR2 FQNNGV.

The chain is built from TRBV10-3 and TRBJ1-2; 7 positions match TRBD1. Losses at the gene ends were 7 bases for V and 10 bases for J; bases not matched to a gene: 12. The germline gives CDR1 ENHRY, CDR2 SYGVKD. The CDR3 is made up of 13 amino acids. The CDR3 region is CAITQGGLWDYTF. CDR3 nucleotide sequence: TGTGCCATCACTCAGGGGGGGCTTTGGGACTACACCTTC.

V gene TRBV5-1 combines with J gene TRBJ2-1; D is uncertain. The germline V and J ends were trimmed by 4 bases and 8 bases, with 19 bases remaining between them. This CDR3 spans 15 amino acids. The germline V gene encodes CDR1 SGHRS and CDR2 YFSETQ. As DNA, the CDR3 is TGCGCCAGCAGCCTGGAAGGTAGGCAGATCGATGAGCAGTTCTTC. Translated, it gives CASSLEGRQIDEQFF.

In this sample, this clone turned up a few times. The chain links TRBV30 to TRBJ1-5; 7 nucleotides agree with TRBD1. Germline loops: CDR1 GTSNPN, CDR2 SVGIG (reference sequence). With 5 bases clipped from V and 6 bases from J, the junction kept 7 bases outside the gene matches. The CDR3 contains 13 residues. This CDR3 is CAWARDSGQPQHF. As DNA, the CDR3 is TGTGCCTGGGCCCGGGACAGTGGTCAGCCCCAGCATTTT.

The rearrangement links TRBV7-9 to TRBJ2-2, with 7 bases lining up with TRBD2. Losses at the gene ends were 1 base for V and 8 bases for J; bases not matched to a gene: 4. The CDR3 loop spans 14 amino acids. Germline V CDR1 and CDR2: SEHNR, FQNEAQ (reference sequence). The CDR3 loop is CASSLGLAAGELFF. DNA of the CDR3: TGTGCCAGCAGCTTAGGACTAGCCGCGGGGGAGCTGTTTTTT.

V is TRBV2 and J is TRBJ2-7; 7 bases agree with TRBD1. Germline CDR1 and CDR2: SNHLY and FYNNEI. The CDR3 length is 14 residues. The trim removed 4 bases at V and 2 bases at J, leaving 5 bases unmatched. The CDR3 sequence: CASSGGQVPYEQYF. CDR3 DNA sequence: TGTGCCAGCAGTGGAGGACAGGTGCCCTACGAGCAGTACTTC.

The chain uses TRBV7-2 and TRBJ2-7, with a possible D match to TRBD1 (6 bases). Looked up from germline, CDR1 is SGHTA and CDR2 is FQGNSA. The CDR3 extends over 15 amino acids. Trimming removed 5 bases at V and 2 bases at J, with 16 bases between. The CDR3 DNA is TGTGCCAGCAGCCCCAGGGGCAGGGCCGCCTACGAGCAGTACTTC. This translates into CASSPRGRAAYEQYF.

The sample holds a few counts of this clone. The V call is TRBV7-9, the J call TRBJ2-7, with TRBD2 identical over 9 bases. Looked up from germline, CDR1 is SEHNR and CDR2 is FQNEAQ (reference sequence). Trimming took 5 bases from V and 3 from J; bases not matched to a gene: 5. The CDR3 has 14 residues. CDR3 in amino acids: CASSTSGRFYEQYF. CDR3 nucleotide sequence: TGTGCCAGCAGCACAAGCGGGAGGTTCTACGAGCAGTACTTC.

The CDR3 DNA is TGTGCCAGCTCACCGCCGACCTCCGGGAGCGGCCTAAGACTCTACAATGAGCAGTTCTTC. Residues: CASSPPTSGSGLRLYNEQFF. The chain links TRBV18 to TRBJ2-1, with D maybe TRBD2 (6 bases). This CDR3 has 20 residues. V was clipped by 3 bases and J by 3 bases, with 27 bases between them. Germline-derived CDR1 and CDR2 are KGHSH and LQKENI. Looking up the rest from reference TRBV18 and TRBJ2-1 gives the full variable domain: NAGVMQNPRHLVRRRGQEARLRCSPMKGHSHVYWYRQLPEEGLKFMVYLQKENIIDESGMPKERFSAEFPKEGPSILRIQQVVRGDSAAYFCASSPPTSGSGLRLYNEQFFGPGTRLTVL.

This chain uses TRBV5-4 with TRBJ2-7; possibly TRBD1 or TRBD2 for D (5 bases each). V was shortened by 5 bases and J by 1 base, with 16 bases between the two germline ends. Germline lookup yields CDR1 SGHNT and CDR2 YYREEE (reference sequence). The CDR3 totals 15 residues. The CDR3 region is CASSSPGTQSYEQYF. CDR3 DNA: TGTGCCAGCAGTTCCCCCGGGACCCAATCCTACGAGCAGTACTTC. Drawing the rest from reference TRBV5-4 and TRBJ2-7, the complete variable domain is ETGVTQSPTHLIKTRGQQVTLRCSSQSGHNTVSWYQQALGQGPQFIFQYYREEENGRGNFPPRFSGLQFPNYSSELNVNALELDDSALYLCASSSPGTQSYEQYFGPGTRLTVT.